One sample yielded the 3 T cell receptor beta chains listed below, sequenced in a study of OX40 agonist ivuxolimab in advanced cancers. Generated by immunoSEQ multiplex PCR, the TCRdb table keeps only in-frame clones and is missing some. The repertoire holds 65,000 to 75,000 clones, with 82% as singletons. The sample consisted of CD4+ or CD8+ T cells sorted from blood, taken in a trial of the OX40 agonist ivuxolimab. Every receptor here comes from an adult with an advanced solid tumor such as melanoma, head and neck, liver or kidney cancer.

This clone was counted between two and nine times. The rearrangement joins TRBV7-2 to TRBJ2-3, with no clear D. The CDR3 is 12 residues long. Germline CDR1 is SGHTA and CDR2 is FQGNSA. With 5 bases removed from V and 3 bases from J, the gap between germline ends came to 6 bases. In DNA, the CDR3 is TGTGCCAGCAGCCCCGCGACAGATACGCAGTATTTT. Amino acids: CASSPATDTQYF.

The chain employs TRBV6-5 and TRBJ1-1; tentatively, D is TRBD1 (5 bases). Germline loops: CDR1 MNHEY, CDR2 SVGAGI. CDR3 length: 15 residues. Trimming took 2 bases from V and 1 from J, leaving 11 bases between them. The CDR3 loop is CASSYVGQGNTEAFF. CDR3 nucleotide sequence: TGTGCCAGCAGTTACGTTGGCCAGGGGAACACTGAAGCTTTCTTT.

This clone appeared a few times. The rearrangement uses TRBV7-2 and TRBJ2-1; tentative D call: TRBD2 (5 bases). The CDR3 consists of 14 residues. Trimming took off 5 bases at V and 3 bases at J, with 11 bases between the two ends. Germline V gene sequence: CDR1 SGHTA, CDR2 FQGNSA. The CDR3 DNA sequence: TGTGCCAGCAGCCTCAAGAGCGGCTACAATGAGCAGTTCTTC. Translation: CASSLKSGYNEQFF.